The TCR beta chain under discussion was sequenced for a study of regulatory T cells in long-lasting Graves disease. The CDR3 length is 20 residues. Per germline, CDR1 WSHSY and CDR2 SAAADI. V was cut by 4 bases and J by 5 bases, with 32 bases left in between. Sample time point: newly diagnosed GD, antithyroid drugs for less than 3 months. Following extraction of RNA from PBMCs, that RNA was used to make the TCR library. Investigators report Graves' disease was diagnosed under American Thyroid Association guidelines. Patients came from an endocrinology department in Xi'an, China. CDR3-region Arm-PCR and iRepertoire HTBI primers produced the TCR beta libraries. One entry per CDR3 protein, called by TCRdb with MiXCR from the multiplex PCR reads. Altogether about 470,000 distinct CDR3 sequences are present, more than 13% being singletons, with the ten largest covering approximately 15%. These sequences were also reported in another study, on T cells in Graves' hyperthyroidism and ophthalmopathy.

The starting material was peripheral blood mononuclear cells (PBMCs), obtained at new diagnosis, from a patient treated with antithyroid drugs. V and J are TRBV10-2 and TRBJ2-5, with D perhaps assigned TRBD1 or TRBD2 (5 bases each). This clonotype was obtained from a woman in her twenties or thirties with Graves disease. The CDR3: CASSVGSSLSDFAPGETQYF. The CDR3 DNA follows: TGCGCCAGCAGTGTTGGGAGCTCCCTCTCCGATTTCGCCCCAGGGGAGACCCAGTACTTC.